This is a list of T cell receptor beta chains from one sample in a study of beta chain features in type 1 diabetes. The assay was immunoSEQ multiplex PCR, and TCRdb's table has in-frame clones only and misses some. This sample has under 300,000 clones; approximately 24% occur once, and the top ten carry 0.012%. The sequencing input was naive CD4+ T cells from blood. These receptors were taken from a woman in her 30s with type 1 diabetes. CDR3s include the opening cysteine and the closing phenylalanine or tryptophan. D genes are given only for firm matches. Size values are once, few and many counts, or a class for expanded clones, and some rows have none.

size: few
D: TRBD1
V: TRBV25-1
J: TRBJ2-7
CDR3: CASRGQGAYEQYF
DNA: TGTGCCAGCAGAGGCCAGGGGGCCTACGAGCAGTACTTC

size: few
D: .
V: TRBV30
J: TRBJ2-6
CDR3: CAWRTSGANVLTF
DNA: TGTGCCTGGAGGACTTCTGGGGCCAACGTCCTGACTTTC

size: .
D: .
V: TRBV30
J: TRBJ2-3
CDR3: CAWAIGDTQYF
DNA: TGTGCCTGGGCGATTGGAGATACGCAGTATTTT

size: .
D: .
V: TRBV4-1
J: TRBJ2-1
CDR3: CASSPSPAGNSYNEQFF
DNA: TGCGCCAGCAGCCCTTCCCCCGCGGGGAACTCCTACAATGAGCAGTTCTTC

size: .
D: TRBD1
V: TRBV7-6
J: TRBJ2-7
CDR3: CASSSGQGVFYEQYF
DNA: TGTGCCAGCAGCTCGGGACAGGGAGTCTTCTACGAGCAGTACTTC

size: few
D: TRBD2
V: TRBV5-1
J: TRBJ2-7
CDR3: CASGIKGTSGRATYEQYF
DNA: TGCGCCAGCGGAATAAAAGGGACTAGCGGGAGGGCGACCTACGAGCAGTACTTC

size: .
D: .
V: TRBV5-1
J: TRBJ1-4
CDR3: CASSLARRSSDEKLFF
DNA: TGCGCCAGCAGCTTGGCCCGTAGATCTTCTGATGAAAAACTGTTTTTT

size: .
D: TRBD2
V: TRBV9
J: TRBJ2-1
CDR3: CASSVAGLGPNEQFF
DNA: TGTGCCAGCAGCGTAGCGGGACTAGGCCCTAATGAGCAGTTCTTC

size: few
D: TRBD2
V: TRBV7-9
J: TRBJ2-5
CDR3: CASSPKGGPGTQYF
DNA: TGTGCCAGCAGCCCGAAGGGAGGGCCGGGGACCCAGTACTTC

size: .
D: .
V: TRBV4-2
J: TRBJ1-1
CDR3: CASSRPPGEAFF
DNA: TGTGCCAGCAGCCGGCCCCCGGGTGAAGCTTTCTTT

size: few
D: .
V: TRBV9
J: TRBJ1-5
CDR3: CASSVAGDQPQHF
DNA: TGTGCCAGCAGCGTCGCCGGGGATCAGCCCCAGCATTTT

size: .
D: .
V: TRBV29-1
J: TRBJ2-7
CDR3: CSVISYEQYF
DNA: TGCAGCGTCATCTCCTACGAGCAGTACTTC

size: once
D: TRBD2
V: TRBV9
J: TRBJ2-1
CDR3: CASSQSGGGTYNEQFF
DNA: TGTGCCAGCAGCCAAAGCGGGGGCGGAACATACAATGAGCAGTTCTTC

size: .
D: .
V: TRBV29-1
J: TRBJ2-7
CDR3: CSVEIAGQYEQYF
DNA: TGCAGCGTTGAGATCGCGGGACAGTACGAGCAGTACTTC

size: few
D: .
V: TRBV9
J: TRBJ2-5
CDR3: CASSHAQETQYF
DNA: TGTGCCAGCAGCCACGCCCAGGAGACCCAGTACTTC

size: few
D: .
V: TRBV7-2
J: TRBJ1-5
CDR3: CASSSPQGSQPQHF
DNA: TGTGCCAGCAGCTCACCACAGGGATCTCAGCCCCAGCATTTT

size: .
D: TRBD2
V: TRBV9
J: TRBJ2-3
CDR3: CASSVAGGRAVDTQYF
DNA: TGTGCCAGCAGCGTAGCTGGCGGGAGGGCCGTAGATACGCAGTATTTT

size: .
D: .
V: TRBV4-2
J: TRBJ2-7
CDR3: CASSQRGSNEQYF
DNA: TGTGCCAGCAGCCAACGGGGTAGCAACGAGCAGTACTTC

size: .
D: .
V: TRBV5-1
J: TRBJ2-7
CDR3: CASSLEGAYEQYF
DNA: TGCGCCAGCAGCTTGGAAGGAGCCTACGAGCAGTACTTC

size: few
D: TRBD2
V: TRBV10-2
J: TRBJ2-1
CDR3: CASSEAGTSGSNEQFF
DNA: TGCGCCAGCAGTGAGGCGGGGACTAGCGGGAGTAATGAGCAGTTCTTC

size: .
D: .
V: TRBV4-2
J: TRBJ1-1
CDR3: CASSQEGAANTEAFF
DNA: TGTGCCAGCAGCCAAGAAGGGGCAGCCAACACTGAAGCTTTCTTT

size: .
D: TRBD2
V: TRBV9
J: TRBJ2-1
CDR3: CASSVLAGVGYNEQFF
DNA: TGTGCCAGCAGCGTATTAGCGGGAGTGGGTTACAATGAGCAGTTCTTC

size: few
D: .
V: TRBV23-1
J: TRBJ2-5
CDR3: CASSPHGVETQYF
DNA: TGCGCCAGCAGTCCCCACGGGGTCGAGACCCAGTACTTC

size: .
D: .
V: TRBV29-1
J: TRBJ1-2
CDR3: CSVEEANYGYTF
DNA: TGCAGCGTTGAAGAGGCCAACTATGGCTACACCTTC

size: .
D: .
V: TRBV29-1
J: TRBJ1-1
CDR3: CSVGAVITEAFF
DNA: TGCAGCGTTGGAGCGGTAATCACTGAAGCTTTCTTT

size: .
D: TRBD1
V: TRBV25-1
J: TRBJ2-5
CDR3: CASSPTDRAKETQYF
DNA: TGTGCCAGCAGTCCCACTGACAGGGCTAAAGAGACCCAGTACTTC

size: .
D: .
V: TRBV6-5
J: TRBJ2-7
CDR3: CASSYSTGIYEQYF
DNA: TGTGCCAGCAGTTACTCAACAGGGATCTACGAGCAGTACTTC

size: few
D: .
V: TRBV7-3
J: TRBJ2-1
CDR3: CASSRAAGSSYNEQFF
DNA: TGTGCCAGCAGCCGCGCGGCGGGGAGCTCCTACAATGAGCAGTTCTTC

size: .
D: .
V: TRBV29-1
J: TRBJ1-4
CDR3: CSVETSTNEKLFF
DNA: TGCAGCGTTGAGACTTCAACTAATGAAAAACTGTTTTTT

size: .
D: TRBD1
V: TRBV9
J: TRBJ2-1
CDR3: CASSVTGVSYNEQFF
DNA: TGTGCCAGCAGCGTCACAGGGGTGTCCTACAATGAGCAGTTCTTC

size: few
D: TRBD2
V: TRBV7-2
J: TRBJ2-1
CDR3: CASSLVAREGGEQFF
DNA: TGTGCCAGCAGCTTAGTGGCGCGGGAGGGAGGTGAGCAGTTCTTC

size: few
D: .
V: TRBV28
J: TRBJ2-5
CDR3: CASSFDRDYQETQYF
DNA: TGTGCCAGCAGTTTCGACAGGGACTACCAAGAGACCCAGTACTTC

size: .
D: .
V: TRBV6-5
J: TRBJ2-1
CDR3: CASSRGGGSRIF
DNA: TGTGCCAGCAGTAGAGGGGGAGGGAGTCGGATCTTC

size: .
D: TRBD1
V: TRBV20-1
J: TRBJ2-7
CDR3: CSARDRGEQYF
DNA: TGCAGTGCGAGGGACAGGGGAGAGCAGTACTTC

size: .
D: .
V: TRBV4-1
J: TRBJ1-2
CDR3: CASSQALTGVNYGYTF
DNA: TGCGCCAGCAGCCAAGCCTTGACAGGCGTTAACTATGGCTACACCTTC

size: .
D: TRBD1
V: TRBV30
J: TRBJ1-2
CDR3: CAWSAGQGYGYTF
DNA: TGTGCCTGGAGCGCGGGACAGGGCTATGGCTACACCTTC

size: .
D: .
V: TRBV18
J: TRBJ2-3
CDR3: CASSLGAGTDTQYF
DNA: TGTGCCAGCTCACTGGGAGCGGGCACAGATACGCAGTATTTT

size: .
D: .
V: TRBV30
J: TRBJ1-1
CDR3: CAWRSRGAEAFF
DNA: TGTGCCTGGAGGAGCAGGGGAGCTGAAGCTTTCTTT

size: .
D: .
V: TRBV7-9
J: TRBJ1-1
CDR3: CASSLDRAMNTEAFF
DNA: TGTGCCAGCAGCTTAGACAGGGCAATGAACACTGAAGCTTTCTTT

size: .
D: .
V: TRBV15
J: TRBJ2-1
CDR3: CTTSRGAGAQRFF
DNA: TGTACCACCAGCAGAGGGGCGGGGGCCCAACGGTTCTTC

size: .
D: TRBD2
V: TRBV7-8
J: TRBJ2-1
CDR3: CASTPAIAGEGRDEQFF
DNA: TGTGCCAGTACCCCGGCAATAGCGGGAGAGGGGCGAGATGAGCAGTTCTTC

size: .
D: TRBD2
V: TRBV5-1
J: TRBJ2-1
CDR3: CASSFTSGRGEQFF
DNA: TGCGCCAGCAGCTTTACTAGCGGGCGGGGTGAGCAGTTCTTC

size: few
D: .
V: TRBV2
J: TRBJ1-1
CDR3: CASRETVTEAFF
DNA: TGTGCCAGCAGGGAGACTGTAACTGAAGCTTTCTTT

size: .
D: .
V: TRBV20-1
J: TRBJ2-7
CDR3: CSAGSYEQYF
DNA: TGCAGTGCCGGCTCCTACGAGCAGTACTTC

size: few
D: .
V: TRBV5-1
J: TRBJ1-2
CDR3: CASSPPRDNYGYTF
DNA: TGCGCCAGCAGCCCCCCTCGGGATAACTATGGCTACACCTTC

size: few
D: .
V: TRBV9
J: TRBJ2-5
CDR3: CASSQSAQETQYF
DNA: TGTGCCAGCAGTCAAAGCGCCCAAGAGACCCAGTACTTC

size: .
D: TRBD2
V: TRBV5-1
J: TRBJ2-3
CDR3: CASSLAGTSGTYTDTQYF
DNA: TGCGCCAGCAGCTTGGCCGGGACTAGCGGGACATACACAGATACGCAGTATTTT

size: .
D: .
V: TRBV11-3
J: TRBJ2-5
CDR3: CASSPQYRETQYF
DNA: TGTGCCAGCAGCCCCCAGTATCGAGAGACCCAGTACTTC

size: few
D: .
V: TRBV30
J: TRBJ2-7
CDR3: CAWVFKGTYEQYF
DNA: TGTGCCTGGGTATTTAAGGGGACCTACGAGCAGTACTTC

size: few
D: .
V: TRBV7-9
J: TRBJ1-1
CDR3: CASSLLLAYTEAFF
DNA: TGTGCCAGCAGCTTACTCCTAGCATACACTGAAGCTTTCTTT

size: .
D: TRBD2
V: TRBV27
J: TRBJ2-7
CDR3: CASSLLAGYEQYF
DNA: TGTGCCAGCAGTTTACTAGCGGGATACGAGCAGTACTTC